The clone carrying this T cell receptor (beta chain) came up many times. Its target is not known. TCRdb used MiXCR to reprocess the RT-PCR reads, holding one entry per CDR3 protein. The sample holds roughly 650,000 distinct CDR3 sequences; approximately 14% are singletons and the top ten take 6.5% to 8%. The data originate from a study of response to subunit inactivated influenza vaccine. Study results and limitations: That few new T cells are recruited by each seasonal influenza vaccination was the authors' suggestion.

The CDR3 sequence is 12 residues long. The germline V and J ends were trimmed by 2 bases and 4 bases, with 5 bases remaining between them. The chain combines TRBV12-3 or TRBV12-4 with TRBJ2-5; D is ambiguous. The sample here was PBMCs from blood, taken 14 to 15 days before vaccination. The receptor was derived from a man in his forties or fifties who received an inactivated influenza vaccine. This CDR3 is CASSLSPETQYF. The CDR3 region has the DNA TGTGCCAGCAGTTTATCCCCAGAGACCCAGTACTTC.